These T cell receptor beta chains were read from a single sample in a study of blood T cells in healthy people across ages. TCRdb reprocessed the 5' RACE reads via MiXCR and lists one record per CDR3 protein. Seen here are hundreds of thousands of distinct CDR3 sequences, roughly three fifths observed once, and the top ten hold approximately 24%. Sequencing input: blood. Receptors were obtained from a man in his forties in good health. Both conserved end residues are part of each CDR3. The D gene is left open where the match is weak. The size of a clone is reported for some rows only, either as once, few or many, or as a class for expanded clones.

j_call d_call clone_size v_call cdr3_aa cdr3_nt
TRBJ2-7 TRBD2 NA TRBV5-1 CASSLAGGRSDEQYF TGCGCCAGCAGCTTGGCCGGCGGGAGGAGTGACGAGCAGTACTTC
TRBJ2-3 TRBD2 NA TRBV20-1 CSAETSGSRDTQYF TGCAGCGCAGAGACTAGCGGGAGTAGGGATACGCAGTATTTT
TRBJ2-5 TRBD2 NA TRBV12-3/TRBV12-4 CASRSSGTRGDEQYF TGTGCCAGCAGATCCTCTGGGACTAGGGGCGATGAGCAGTACTTC
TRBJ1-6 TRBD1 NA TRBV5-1 CASSIQGRPNSPLHF TGCGCCAGCTCAATACAGGGGCGCCCTAATTCACCCCTCCACTTT
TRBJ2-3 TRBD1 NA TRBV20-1 CSASGTGGLTDTQYF TGCAGTGCTAGTGGGACAGGGGGGTTGACAGATACGCAGTATTTT
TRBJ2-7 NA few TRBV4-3 CASSQDRWSQSSYEQYF TGCGCCAGCAGCCAAGATCGTTGGAGCCAAAGCTCCTACGAGCAGTACTTC
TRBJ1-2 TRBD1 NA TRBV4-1 CASSHTGGDGYTF TGCGCCAGCAGCCATACAGGGGGCGATGGCTACACCTTC
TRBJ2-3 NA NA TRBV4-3 CASSQEGFGGTQYF TGCGCCAGCAGCCAAGAGGGGTTTGGGGGGACGCAGTATTTT
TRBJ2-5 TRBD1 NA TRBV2 CASSTRQGQETQYF TGTGCCAGCAGTACTCGACAGGGACAAGAGACCCAGTACTTC
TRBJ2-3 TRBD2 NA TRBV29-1 CSVVGFPGGAADTQYF TGCAGCGTTGTTGGATTCCCGGGGGGGGCCGCAGATACGCAGTATTTT
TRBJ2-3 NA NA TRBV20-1 CSAYTGNTPDTQYF TGCAGTGCTTACACAGGGAACACCCCGGATACGCAGTATTTT
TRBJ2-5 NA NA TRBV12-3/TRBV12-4 CASRHTDGGKETQYF TGTGCCAGCAGACATACCGACGGCGGAAAAGAGACCCAGTACTTC
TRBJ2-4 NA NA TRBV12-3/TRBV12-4 CASSFQGRQYF TGTGCCAGCAGTTTCCAGGGTAGACAGTACTTC
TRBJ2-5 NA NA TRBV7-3 CASSLKGRETQYF TGTGCCAGCAGCCTCAAAGGCCGGGAGACCCAGTACTTC
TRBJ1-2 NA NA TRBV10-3 CANHLDDYGYTF TGTGCCAATCACCTGGACGACTATGGCTACACCTTC
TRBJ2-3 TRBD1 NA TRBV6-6 CASSLSPGTGNTQYF TGTGCCAGCAGTCTCTCCCCAGGGACAGGGAATACGCAGTATTTT
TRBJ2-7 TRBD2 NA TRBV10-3 CAISTSGGAEEQYF TGTGCCATTTCGACTAGCGGGGGGGCGGAGGAGCAGTACTTC
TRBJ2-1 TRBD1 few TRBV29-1 CSVEIGGFYNEQFF TGCAGCGTTGAAATAGGGGGCTTCTACAATGAGCAGTTCTTC
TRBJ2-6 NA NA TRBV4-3 CASSRSGTSGANVLTF TGCGCCAGCAGCCGATCAGGGACCTCTGGGGCCAACGTCCTGACTTTC
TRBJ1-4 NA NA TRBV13 CASSTLTDATNEKLFF TGTGCCAGCAGCACGTTGACAGATGCAACTAATGAAAAACTGTTTTTT
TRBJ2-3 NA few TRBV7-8 CASSALHSNTDTQYF TGTGCCAGCAGCGCCTTACATAGTAACACAGATACGCAGTATTTT
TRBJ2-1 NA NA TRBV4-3 CASQDQSFYNEQFF TGCGCCAGCCAAGATCAATCTTTCTACAATGAGCAGTTCTTC
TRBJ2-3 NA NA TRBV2 CASSYRDGTDTQYF TGTGCCAGCAGTTACAGGGATGGTACAGATACGCAGTATTTT
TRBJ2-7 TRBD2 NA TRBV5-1 CASSGGASGGFYEQYF TGCGCCAGCAGCGGTGGGGCTAGCGGGGGTTTTTACGAGCAGTACTTC